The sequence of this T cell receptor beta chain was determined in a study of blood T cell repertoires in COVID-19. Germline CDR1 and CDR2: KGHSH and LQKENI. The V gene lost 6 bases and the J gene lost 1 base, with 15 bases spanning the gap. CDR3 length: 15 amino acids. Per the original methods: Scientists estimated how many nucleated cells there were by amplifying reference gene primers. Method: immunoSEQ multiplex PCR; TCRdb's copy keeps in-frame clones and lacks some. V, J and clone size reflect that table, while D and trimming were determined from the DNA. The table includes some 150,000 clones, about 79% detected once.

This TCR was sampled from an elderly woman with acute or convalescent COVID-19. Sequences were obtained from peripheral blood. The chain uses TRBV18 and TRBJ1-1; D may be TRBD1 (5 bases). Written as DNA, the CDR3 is TGTGCCAGCTCCCAAAACGGGGGAGAGAACACTGAAGCTTTCTTT. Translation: CASSQNGGENTEAFF.